Listed here are 9 T cell receptor beta chains from one sample, sequenced in a study of PD-L1 blockade in urothelial cancer. Assay used: immunoSEQ multiplex PCR; TCRdb lists only in-frame clones, some missing. The sample lists about 45,000 clones, approximately 83% occurring once. Time point reported: peripheral blood 6 weeks after treatment start. Sample: PBMCs, taken around atezolizumab (anti-PD-L1) treatment. The receptors derive from a man between 60 and 75 years old with urothelial cancer.

The chain links TRBV27 to TRBJ2-1; 13 nucleotides agree with TRBD2. CDR1 MNHEY and CDR2 SMNVEV come from the germline V gene (reference sequence). The J segment lost 0 bases and the V segment lost 10 bases, leaving 3 bases of the junction unmatched. This CDR3 contains 15 residues. In nucleotides, the CDR3 is TGTGCCACCGGGACTAGCGGGGCCTCCTACAATGAGCAGTTCTTC. This gives the protein CATGTSGASYNEQFF.

The chain employs TRBV7-9 and TRBJ2-1; tentatively, D is TRBD2 (6 bases). Trimming shortened V by 2 bases and J by 0 bases, and 11 bases separated the two germline ends. Germline CDR1 reads SEHNR; CDR2 reads FQNEAQ (reference sequence). This CDR3 spans 16 amino acids. The CDR3 region has the DNA TGTGCCAGCAGCTTAATCGCCGGGGGCTCCTACAATGAGCAGTTCTTC. As protein: CASSLIAGGSYNEQFF.

This sequence joins TRBV30 and TRBJ1-2; tentatively, D is TRBD1 (6 bases). V was clipped by 8 bases and J by 5 bases, with 18 bases between them. This CDR3 region has 13 residues. CDR1 GTSNPN and CDR2 SVGIG come from the germline V gene (reference sequence). CDR3 nucleotide sequence: TGTGCCCTTGGACGCGGACAGCCATATGGCTACACCTTC. It codes for CALGRGQPYGYTF.

The chain recombines TRBV7-3 with TRBJ2-6, with 9 bases matching TRBD2. Losses at the gene ends were 0 bases for V and 4 bases for J; bases not matched to a gene: 4. Per the germline V gene, CDR1 is SGHTA and CDR2 is FQGTGA. The CDR3 sequence is 17 residues long. The CDR3 coding sequence is TGTGCCAGCAGCTTAACCGGACTAGCGAGGGGGGCCAACGTCCTGACTTTC. Translation gives CASSLTGLARGANVLTF. Based on the CDR3 plus reference TRBV7-3 and TRBJ2-6, the full variable domain is GAGVSQTPSNKVTEKGKYVELRCDPISGHTALYWYRQSLGQGPEFLIYFQGTGAADDSGLPNDRFFAVRPEGSVSTLKIQRTERGDSAVYLCASSLTGLARGANVLTFGAGSRLTVL.

V and J are TRBV27 and TRBJ2-3, with TRBD2 matching over 13 bases. The germline V gene encodes CDR1 MNHEY and CDR2 SMNVEV (reference sequence). CDR3 length: 17 amino acids. V shed 2 bases, J shed 1 base, and the junction held 3 bases outside the gene matches. CDR3 amino acids: CASSLRGTSGGTDTQYF. CDR3 nucleotides: TGTGCCAGCAGTTTACGGGGGACTAGCGGGGGCACAGATACGCAGTATTTT.

About this clone: The same CDR3 is also encoded by other DNA sequences in this sample. The chain employs TRBV7-8 and TRBJ1-4; tentative D call: TRBD1 (5 bases). V dropped 1 base and J dropped 8 bases, with 11 bases sitting between them. This CDR3 has 14 amino acids. CDR1 and CDR2 from the germline V gene are SGHVS and FQNEAQ. CDR3 bases: TGTGCCAGCAGCTTAGGGGGCCTGGGGGAAAAACTGTTTTTT. It specifies CASSLGGLGEKLFF.

CDR3 bases: TGTGCCAGCAGCTCAGCACCCCCTTCAGGGCAGGGGAAAGATACGCAGTATTTT. Amino acid sequence: CASSSAPPSGQGKDTQYF. The chain is built from TRBV7-8 and TRBJ2-3; perhaps TRBD1 as D (6 bases). V was shortened by 4 bases and J by 5 bases, with 25 bases between the two germline ends. Germline-derived CDR1 and CDR2 are SGHVS and FQNEAQ. The length of the CDR3 is 18 residues.

The chain combines TRBV28 with TRBJ2-5; D is perhaps TRBD2 (6 bases). Germline loops: CDR1 MDHEN, CDR2 SYDVKM. V lost 6 bases, J lost 3 bases, and 11 bases lay in between. The CDR3 is 13 amino acids. CDR3 in DNA: TGTGCCAGCAGCTCCGGCGGGGAAGAGACCCAGTACTTC. Translation gives CASSSGGEETQYF.

The chain has TRBV10-1 and TRBJ2-7; no firm D call. Germline V CDR1 and CDR2: WNHNN, SYGVQD (reference sequence). Trimming shortened V by 0 bases and J by 5 bases, and 8 bases separated the two germline ends. The CDR3 has 13 amino acids. CDR3 sequence reads: CASSESSSDEQYF. The CDR3 DNA is TGCGCCAGCAGTGAGTCCAGTTCCGACGAGCAGTACTTC.